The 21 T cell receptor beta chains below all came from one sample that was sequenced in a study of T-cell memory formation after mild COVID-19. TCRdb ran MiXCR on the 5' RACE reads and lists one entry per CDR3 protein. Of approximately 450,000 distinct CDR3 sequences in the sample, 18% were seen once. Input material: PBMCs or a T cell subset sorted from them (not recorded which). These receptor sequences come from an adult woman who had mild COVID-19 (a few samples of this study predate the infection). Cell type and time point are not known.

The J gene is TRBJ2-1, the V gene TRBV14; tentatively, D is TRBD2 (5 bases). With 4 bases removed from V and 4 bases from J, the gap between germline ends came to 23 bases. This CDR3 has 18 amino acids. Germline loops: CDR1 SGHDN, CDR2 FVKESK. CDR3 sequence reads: CASSLRSPGLGSYNEQFF. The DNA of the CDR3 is TGTGCCAGCAGCCTCAGAAGCCCGGGATTAGGGTCTTACAATGAGCAGTTCTTC. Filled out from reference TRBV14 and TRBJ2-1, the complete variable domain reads EAGVTQFPSHSVIEKGQTVTLRCDPISGHDNLYWYRRVMGKEIKFLLHFVKESKQDESGMPNNRFLAERTGGTYSTLKVQPAELEDSGVYFCASSLRSPGLGSYNEQFFGPGTRLTVL.

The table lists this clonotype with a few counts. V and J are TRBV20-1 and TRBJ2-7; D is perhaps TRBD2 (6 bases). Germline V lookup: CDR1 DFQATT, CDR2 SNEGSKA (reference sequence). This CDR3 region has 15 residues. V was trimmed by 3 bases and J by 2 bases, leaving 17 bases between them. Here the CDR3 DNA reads TGCAGTGCTAGCCGTTCGGCGGGAACTACCTACGAGCAGTACTTC. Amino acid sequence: CSASRSAGTTYEQYF.

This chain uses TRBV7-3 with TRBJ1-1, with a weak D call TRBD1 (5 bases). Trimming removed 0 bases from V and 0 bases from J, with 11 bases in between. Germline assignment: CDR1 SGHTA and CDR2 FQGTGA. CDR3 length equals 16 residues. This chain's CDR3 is CASSLTGVGMNTEAFF. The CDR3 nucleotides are TGTGCCAGCAGCTTAACGGGGGTCGGTATGAACACTGAAGCTTTCTTT. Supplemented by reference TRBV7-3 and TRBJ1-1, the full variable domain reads GAGVSQTPSNKVTEKGKYVELRCDPISGHTALYWYRQSLGQGPEFLIYFQGTGAADDSGLPNDRFFAVRPEGSVSTLKIQRTERGDSAVYLCASSLTGVGMNTEAFFGQGTRLTVV.

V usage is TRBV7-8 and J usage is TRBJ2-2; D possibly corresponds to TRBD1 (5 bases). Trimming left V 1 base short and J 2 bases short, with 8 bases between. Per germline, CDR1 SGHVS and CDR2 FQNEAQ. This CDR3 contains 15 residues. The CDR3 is CASSLEGVNTGELFF. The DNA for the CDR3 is TGTGCCAGCAGCTTAGAAGGGGTAAACACCGGGGAGCTGTTTTTT.

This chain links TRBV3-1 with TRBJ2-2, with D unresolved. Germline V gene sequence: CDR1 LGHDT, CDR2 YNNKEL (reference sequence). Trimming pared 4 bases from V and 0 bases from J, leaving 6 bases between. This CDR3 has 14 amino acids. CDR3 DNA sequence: TGTGCCAGCAGCCCCAGATCGAACACCGGGGAGCTGTTTTTT. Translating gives CASSPRSNTGELFF. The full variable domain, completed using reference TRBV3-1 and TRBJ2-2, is DTAVSQTPKYLVTQMGNDKSIKCEQNLGHDTMYWYKQDSKKFLKIMFSYNNKELIINETVPNRFSPKSPDKAHLNLHINSLELGDSAVYFCASSPRSNTGELFFGEGSRLTVL.

The CDR3 region has the DNA TGTGCCAGCATTGGAGACCCCCGACGACAGCCCCAGCATTTT. This encodes CASIGDPRRQPQHF. This chain uses TRBV2 with TRBJ1-5; unclear D gene. Trimming removed 7 bases at V and 7 bases at J, with 17 bases between. CDR3 length: 14 amino acids. CDR1 is SNHLY, CDR2 FYNNEI, per germline.

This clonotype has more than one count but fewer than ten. This CDR3 is CSASHPSGQGTTDTQYF. The CDR3 coding sequence is TGCAGTGCTAGCCATCCCTCGGGGCAGGGAACCACAGATACGCAGTATTTT. The V and J genes are TRBV20-1 and TRBJ2-3; D may correspond to TRBD1 or TRBD2 (5 bases each). The CDR3 has 17 residues. Trimming took 3 bases from V and 2 from J, leaving 21 bases between them. The germline gives CDR1 DFQATT, CDR2 SNEGSKA (reference sequence).

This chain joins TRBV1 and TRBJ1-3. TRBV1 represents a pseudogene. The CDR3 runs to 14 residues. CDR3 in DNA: TGCACCAGCAGCCAAGTGTCGGCAGGAAACACCATATATTTT. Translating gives CTSSQVSAGNTIYF.

The CDR3 here is CASSSPEGSGYEQYF. DNA for the CDR3: TGTGCCAGCAGTTCCCCCGAAGGGAGCGGCTACGAGCAGTACTTC. V and J are TRBV6-7 and TRBJ2-7; TRBD2 is a possible D gene (5 bases). TRBV6-7 is an ORF for which the function is uncertain. V was clipped by 4 bases and J by 3 bases, with 16 bases between them. The CDR3 covers 15 residues.

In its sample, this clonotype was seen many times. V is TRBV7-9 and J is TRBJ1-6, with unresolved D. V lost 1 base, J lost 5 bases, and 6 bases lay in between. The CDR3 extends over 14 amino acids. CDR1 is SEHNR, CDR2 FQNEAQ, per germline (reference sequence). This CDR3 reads CASSLEANNSPLHF. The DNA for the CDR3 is TGTGCCAGCAGCTTAGAGGCCAATAATTCACCCCTCCACTTT.

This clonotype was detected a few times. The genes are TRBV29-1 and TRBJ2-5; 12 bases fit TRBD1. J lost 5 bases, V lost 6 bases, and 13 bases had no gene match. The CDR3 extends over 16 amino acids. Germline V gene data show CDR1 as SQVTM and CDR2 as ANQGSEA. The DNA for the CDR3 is TGCAGCGTCGAGCTCGGGACAGGGGGCAGGTGGGAGACCCAGTACTTC. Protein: CSVELGTGGRWETQYF.

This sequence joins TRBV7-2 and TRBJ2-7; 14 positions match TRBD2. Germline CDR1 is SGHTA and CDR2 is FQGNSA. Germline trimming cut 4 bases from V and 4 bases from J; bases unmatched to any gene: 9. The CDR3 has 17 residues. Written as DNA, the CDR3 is TGTGCCAGCAGCTCGCGGACTAGCGGGAGGTCTGGTTACGAGCAGTACTTC. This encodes CASSSRTSGRSGYEQYF. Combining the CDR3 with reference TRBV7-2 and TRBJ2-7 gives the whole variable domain GAGVSQSPSNKVTEKGKDVELRCDPISGHTALYWYRQSLGQGLEFLIYFQGNSAPDKSGLPSDRFSAERTGGSVSTLTIQRTQQEDSAVYLCASSSRTSGRSGYEQYFGPGTRLTVT.

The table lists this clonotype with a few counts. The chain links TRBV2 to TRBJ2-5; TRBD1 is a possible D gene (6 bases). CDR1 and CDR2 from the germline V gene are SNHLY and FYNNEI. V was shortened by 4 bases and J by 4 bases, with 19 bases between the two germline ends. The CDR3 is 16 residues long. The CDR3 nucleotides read TGTGCCAGCAGTGTTGGGCAGGGGCGCTTCGGAGAGACCCAGTACTTC. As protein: CASSVGQGRFGETQYF.

The CDR3 region is CASSQVGGGSSYNEQFF. CDR3 nucleotides: TGCGCCAGCAGCCAAGTTGGTGGGGGGAGCTCCTACAATGAGCAGTTCTTC. The V gene is TRBV4-1, the J gene TRBJ2-1, with a weak D call TRBD2 (6 bases). This CDR3 region has 17 residues. Per germline, CDR1 MGHRA and CDR2 YSYEKL. V was cut by 1 base and J by 0 bases, with 13 bases left in between.

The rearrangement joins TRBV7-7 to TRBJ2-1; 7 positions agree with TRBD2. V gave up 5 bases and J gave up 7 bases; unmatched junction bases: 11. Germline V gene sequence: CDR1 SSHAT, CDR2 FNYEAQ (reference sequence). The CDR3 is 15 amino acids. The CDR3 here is CASSDTGGGKNEQFF. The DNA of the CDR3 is TGTGCCAGCAGCGACACGGGGGGAGGGAAGAATGAGCAGTTCTTC.

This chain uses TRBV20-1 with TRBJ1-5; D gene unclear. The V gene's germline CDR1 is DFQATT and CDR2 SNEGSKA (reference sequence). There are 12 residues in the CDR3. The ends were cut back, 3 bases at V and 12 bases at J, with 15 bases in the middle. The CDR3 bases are TGCAGTGCTAGGGCCCAGGACGGTGGCCAGCATTTT. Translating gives CSARAQDGGQHF.

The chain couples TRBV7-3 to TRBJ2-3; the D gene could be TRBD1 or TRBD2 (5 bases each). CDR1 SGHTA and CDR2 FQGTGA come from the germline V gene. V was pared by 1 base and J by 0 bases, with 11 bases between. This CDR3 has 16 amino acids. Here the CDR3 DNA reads TGTGCCAGCAGCTTAAACGGGGCGGTCAGCACAGATACGCAGTATTTT. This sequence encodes CASSLNGAVSTDTQYF. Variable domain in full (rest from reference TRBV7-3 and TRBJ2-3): GAGVSQTPSNKVTEKGKYVELRCDPISGHTALYWYRQSLGQGPEFLIYFQGTGAADDSGLPNDRFFAVRPEGSVSTLKIQRTERGDSAVYLCASSLNGAVSTDTQYFGPGTRLTVL.

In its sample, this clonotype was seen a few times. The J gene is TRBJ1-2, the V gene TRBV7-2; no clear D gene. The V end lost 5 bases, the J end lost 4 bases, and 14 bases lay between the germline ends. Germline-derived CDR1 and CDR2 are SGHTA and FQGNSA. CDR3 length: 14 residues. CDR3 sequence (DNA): TGTGCCAGCAGCCCAGAGAGCCAAGCCTATGGCTACACCTTC. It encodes CASSPESQAYGYTF. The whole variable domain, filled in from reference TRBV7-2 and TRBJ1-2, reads GAGVSQSPSNKVTEKGKDVELRCDPISGHTALYWYRQSLGQGLEFLIYFQGNSAPDKSGLPSDRFSAERTGGSVSTLTIQRTQQEDSAVYLCASSPESQAYGYTFGSGTRLTVV.

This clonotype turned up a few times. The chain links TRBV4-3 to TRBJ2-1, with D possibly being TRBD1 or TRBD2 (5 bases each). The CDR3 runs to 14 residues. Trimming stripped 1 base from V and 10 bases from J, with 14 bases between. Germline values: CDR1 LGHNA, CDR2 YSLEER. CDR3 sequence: CASSQGGFGREQFF. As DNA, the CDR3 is TGCGCCAGCAGCCAAGGGGGGTTCGGTAGGGAGCAGTTCTTC.

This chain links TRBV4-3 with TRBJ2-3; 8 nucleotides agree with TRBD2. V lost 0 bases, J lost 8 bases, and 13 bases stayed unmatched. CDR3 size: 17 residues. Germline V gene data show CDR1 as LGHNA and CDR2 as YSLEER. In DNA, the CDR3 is TGCGCCAGCAGCCAAGATCAAGCGGGGGTCATATTTGGTACGCAGTATTTT. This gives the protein CASSQDQAGVIFGTQYF.

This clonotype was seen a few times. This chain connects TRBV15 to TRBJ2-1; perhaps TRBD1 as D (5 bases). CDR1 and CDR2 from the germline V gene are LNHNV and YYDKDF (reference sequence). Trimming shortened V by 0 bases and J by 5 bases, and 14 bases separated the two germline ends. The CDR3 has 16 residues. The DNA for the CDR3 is TGTGCCACCAGCAGAGATCGTTCAGGGTTGAACAATGAGCAGTTCTTC. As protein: CATSRDRSGLNNEQFF.